This T cell receptor beta chain was documented in a study of post-analysis software for immune sequencing data. Turning to the study itself: The study covered relapsing-remitting, secondary progressive and progressive-relapsing courses of multiple sclerosis. Points from the study as a whole: Among multiple sclerosis patients, normalized Chao1 diversity was significantly below that of controls.

On this clonotype: Its target is unknown.

Unique molecular identifiers tagged the TCR beta cDNA libraries. When roughly 0.9 to 10 million T cells were used, they gave approximately 450,000 cDNA molecules. TCRdb recomputed calls from the PCR reads with MiXCR, one row per CDR3 protein. Seen here are roughly 670,000 distinct CDR3 sequences, 55% to 60% observed once, and the top ten hold about 11%. This TCR came from a girl aged 2-10 years with multiple sclerosis. Source material: blood.

The CDR3 reads CASSLQAYNEKLFF. The CDR3 DNA is TGTGCCAGCAGCCTACAGGCTTATAATGAAAAACTGTTTTTT. The chain uses TRBV7-9 and TRBJ1-4, with D perhaps TRBD1 (5 bases). The germline V gene has CDR1 SEHNR and CDR2 FQNEAQ (reference sequence). CDR3 length equals 14 residues. V was shortened by 5 bases and J by 4 bases, with 11 bases between the two germline ends.